A selection of T cell receptor beta chains follows, all from one sample in a study of Ad26.COV2.S vaccination and SARS-CoV-2 variants. Sequencing was performed with immunoSEQ multiplex PCR; in TCRdb, only in-frame clones are kept and a portion is missing. This repertoire shows more than 150,000 clones, around 88% found once; its top ten account for about 5.9%. Sequences were derived from peripheral blood, sampled after recovery from COVID-19. The receptors come from a human donor who had recovered from COVID-19. The CDR3 runs from the conserved cysteine through the conserved F or W. The D gene is left open where the match is weak. The size entry is marked missing in some rows and otherwise reads once, few, many or a size class.

TRBV7-9	TRBJ2-7	TRBD1	-	CASSLRQGTSGYEQYF	TGTGCCAGCAGCTTAAGACAGGGAACGTCGGGATACGAGCAGTACTTC
TRBV7-6	TRBJ2-5	TRBD2	once	CASSPRTSGETQYF	TGTGCCAGCAGCCCTCGGACTAGCGGAGAGACCCAGTACTTC
TRBV27	TRBJ2-4	-	-	CASRAPERTLAKNIQYF	TGTGCCAGCAGGGCCCCCGAAAGGACGCTAGCCAAAAACATTCAGTACTTC
TRBV19	TRBJ1-5	-	-	CASSILSGRGYNQPQHF	TGTGCCAGTAGTATATTGTCGGGGAGGGGATACAATCAGCCCCAGCATTTT
TRBV6-5	TRBJ2-1	-	once	CASIGGSYNEQFF	TGTGCCAGCATCGGGGGATCCTACAATGAGCAGTTCTTC
TRBV5-8	TRBJ2-1	TRBD2	-	CASSLPRIAGDNEQFF	TGTGCCAGCAGCTTGCCCCGAATAGCGGGAGATAATGAGCAGTTCTTC
TRBV5-5	TRBJ1-1	-	few	CASSLDVNTEAFF	TGTGCCAGCAGCTTGGATGTGAACACTGAAGCTTTCTTT
TRBV7-2	TRBJ1-1	-	once	CASSLVGGAAEAFF	TGTGCCAGCAGCTTAGTTGGGGGGGCCGCGGAAGCTTTCTTT
TRBV5-1	TRBJ1-2	TRBD1	-	CASSRDRFAASYGYTF	TGCGCCAGCAGTCGGGACAGGTTTGCAGCAAGCTATGGCTACACCTTC
TRBV18	TRBJ1-1	-	-	CASSPPEALRAEAFF	TGTGCCAGCTCACCACCGGAGGCTTTAAGGGCTGAAGCTTTCTTT
TRBV27	TRBJ1-6	-	few	CASRKVSSYNSPLHF	TGTGCCAGCAGAAAGGTTAGCTCCTATAATTCACCCCTCCACTTT
TRBV7-3	TRBJ2-2	-	-	CASSVADTGELFF	TGTGCCAGCAGCGTCGCAGACACCGGGGAGCTGTTTTTT
TRBV6-9	TRBJ1-1	TRBD1	-	CASSFDRDGLTEAFF	TGTGCCAGCAGTTTCGACAGGGACGGGCTCACTGAAGCTTTCTTT
TRBV24-1	TRBJ1-5	TRBD1	-	CATSDLLPGQGWNQPQHF	TGTGCCACCAGTGATCTACTTCCGGGACAGGGGTGGAATCAGCCCCAGCATTTT
TRBV5-6	TRBJ1-4	-	-	CASSLRAVEKLFF	TGTGCCAGCAGCTTGAGGGCCGTCGAAAAACTGTTTTTT
TRBV5-1	TRBJ1-4	-	few	CASSPTGNTNEKLFF	TGCGCCAGCAGCCCTACAGGGAATACTAATGAAAAACTGTTTTTT
TRBV15	TRBJ2-5	-	-	CATSTGENLSQYF	TGTGCCACCAGCACAGGTGAAAACCTGAGCCAGTACTTC
TRBV12-3/TRBV12-4	TRBJ1-2	-	few	CASRIDYGYTF	TGTGCCAGCAGAATAGACTATGGCTACACCTTC